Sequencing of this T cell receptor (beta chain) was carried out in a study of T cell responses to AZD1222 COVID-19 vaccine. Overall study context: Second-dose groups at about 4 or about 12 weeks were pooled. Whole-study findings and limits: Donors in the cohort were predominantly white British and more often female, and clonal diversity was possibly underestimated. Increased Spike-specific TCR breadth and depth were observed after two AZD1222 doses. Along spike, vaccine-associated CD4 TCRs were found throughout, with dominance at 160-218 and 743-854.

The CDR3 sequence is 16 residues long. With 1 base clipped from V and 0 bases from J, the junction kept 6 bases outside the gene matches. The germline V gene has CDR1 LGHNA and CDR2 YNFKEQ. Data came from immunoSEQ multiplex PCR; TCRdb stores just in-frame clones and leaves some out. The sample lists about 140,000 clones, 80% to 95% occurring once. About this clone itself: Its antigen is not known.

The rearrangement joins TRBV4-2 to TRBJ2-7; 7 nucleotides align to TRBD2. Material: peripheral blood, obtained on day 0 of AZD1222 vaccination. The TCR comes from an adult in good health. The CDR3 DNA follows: TGTGCCAGCAGCCAAGTTGGGAGGGACCGCTCCTACGAGCAGTACTTC. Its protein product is CASSQVGRDRSYEQYF.